The 26 T cell receptor beta chains below come from one sample, sequenced in a study of cytomegalovirus exposure and HLA in healthy donors. PCR primers comprised 60 Vbeta and 13 Jbeta primers. The assay was immunoSEQ multiplex PCR, and TCRdb's table has in-frame clones only and misses some. The data hold about 230,000 clones, with about 85% observed a single time. The sample comprised PBMCs. All receptors come from a girl aged 2 to 10 in good health and CMV-seronegative.

The rearrangement joins TRBV18 to TRBJ1-1; 9 bases are shared with TRBD1. The CDR3 runs to 16 residues. Trimming removed 3 bases from V and 2 bases from J; junction bases left unmatched: 7. Germline CDR1 and CDR2: KGHSH and LQKENI. CDR3 amino acids: CASSPPRGQGNTEAFF. For the CDR3, the DNA is TGTGCCAGCTCACCTCCCCGGGGACAGGGTAACACTGAAGCTTTCTTT.

V usage is TRBV5-4 and J usage is TRBJ2-7; 10 bases line up with TRBD2. CDR3 size: 13 residues. V was pared by 4 bases and J by 2 bases, with 0 bases of the junction left unmatched. CDR1 SGHNT and CDR2 YYREEE come from the germline V gene (reference sequence). The CDR3 DNA sequence: TGTGCCAGCAGCACTAGCGGGGCCTACGAGCAGTACTTC. Translation gives CASSTSGAYEQYF.

The chain combines TRBV6-5 with TRBJ1-2, with 7 bases aligning to TRBD1. The germline gives CDR1 MNHEY, CDR2 SVGAGI. There are 12 residues in the CDR3. After removal of 6 bases from V and 8 bases from J, the junction contained 6 bases not matched to a gene. The CDR3 spells CASSDRASGYTF. The CDR3 DNA is TGTGCCAGCAGCGACAGGGCCTCGGGCTACACCTTC.

V usage is TRBV5-1 and J usage is TRBJ2-3; a possible D gene is TRBD2 (6 bases). The CDR3 is made up of 15 amino acids. The germline gives CDR1 SGHRS, CDR2 YFSETQ. Trimming removed 3 bases at V and 0 bases at J, with 11 bases between. CDR3 in amino acids: CASSSGLPSTDTQYF. The CDR3 coding sequence is TGCGCCAGCAGCTCGGGACTTCCTAGCACAGATACGCAGTATTTT.

This chain uses TRBV9 with TRBJ2-1; the match to TRBD2 covers 12 bases. The ends lost 3 bases at V and 5 bases at J; junction bases unmatched: 0. This CDR3 comprises 14 residues. Germline V lookup: CDR1 SGDLS, CDR2 YYNGEE. CDR3 coding DNA: TGTGCCAGCAGCGGGACTAGCGGGGACAATGAGCAGTTCTTC. Translating it yields CASSGTSGDNEQFF.

The chain uses TRBV19 and TRBJ1-5; 8 nucleotides match TRBD1. The junction had 9 bases not matched to a gene; V was cut back by 7 bases and J by 7 bases. Germline assignment: CDR1 LNHDA and CDR2 SQIVND (reference sequence). The CDR3 runs 14 residues. The CDR3 region is CASTRTGIFQPQHF. CDR3 DNA: TGTGCCAGTACCAGGACAGGGATCTTCCAGCCCCAGCATTTT.

The V gene is TRBV2, the J gene TRBJ2-1; 9 nucleotides line up with TRBD2. Trimming removed 2 bases from V and 4 bases from J; junction bases left unmatched: 6. Germline-derived CDR1 and CDR2 are SNHLY and FYNNEI. This CDR3 has 16 residues. In nucleotides, the CDR3 is TGTGCCAGCAGTGAATACCTAGCGGGGAAATACAATGAGCAGTTCTTC. It specifies CASSEYLAGKYNEQFF.

CDR3 DNA sequence: TGTGCCAGCTCACTAGCGGGGGGCTCCTACAATGAGCAGTTCTTC. It specifies CASSLAGGSYNEQFF. The chain uses TRBV18 and TRBJ2-1; 10 bases match TRBD2. The trim removed 4 bases at V and 0 bases at J, leaving 0 bases unmatched. The CDR3 spans 15 residues. Germline CDR1 reads KGHSH; CDR2 reads LQKENI.

The gene calls are TRBV2 and TRBJ1-1, with TRBD1 identical over 7 bases. Germline V CDR1 and CDR2: SNHLY, FYNNEI. The junction had 4 bases not matched to a gene; V was cut back by 5 bases and J by 1 base. The CDR3 extends over 14 amino acids. The CDR3, as DNA: TGTGCCAGCAGTCTACAGGGGTGGAACACTGAAGCTTTCTTT. It encodes CASSLQGWNTEAFF.

This chain joins TRBV28 and TRBJ2-7, with D maybe TRBD1 (5 bases). Germline V lookup: CDR1 MDHEN, CDR2 SYDVKM. V lost 6 bases and J lost 4, with 10 bases in between. The CDR3 totals 12 residues. CDR3 DNA sequence: TGTGCCAGCAGCCTTAACAGGTACGAGCAGTACTTC. Protein product: CASSLNRYEQYF.

The chain combines TRBV19 with TRBJ1-5; a possible D gene is TRBD1 (5 bases). This CDR3 has 12 amino acids. Germline assignment: CDR1 LNHDA and CDR2 SQIVND (reference sequence). Trimming pared 7 bases from V and 4 bases from J, leaving 8 bases between. The CDR3 DNA is TGTGCCAGTAAGCAGGGAAATCAGCCCCAGCATTTT. It translates to CASKQGNQPQHF.

V gene TRBV4-2 combines with J gene TRBJ2-1; possibly TRBD2 for D (5 bases). Trimming shortened V by 3 bases and J by 0 bases, and 12 bases separated the two germline ends. Germline CDR1 is LGHNA and CDR2 is YNFKEQ. The CDR3 consists of 16 residues. The CDR3 here is CASSHFGEISYNEQFF. In DNA, the CDR3 is TGTGCCAGCAGCCATTTCGGGGAGATCTCCTACAATGAGCAGTTCTTC.

V is TRBV19 and J is TRBJ1-6; D not certain. Germline V CDR1 and CDR2: LNHDA, SQIVND (reference sequence). V was cut by 10 bases and J by 4 bases, with 11 bases left in between. The CDR3 loop spans 13 amino acids. The CDR3 DNA sequence: TGTGCCACCGCCGGTAGATATAATTCACCCCTCCACTTT. Translated: CATAGRYNSPLHF.

The chain recombines TRBV7-9 with TRBJ2-7; maybe TRBD2 (6 bases). V lost 5 bases, J lost 3 bases, and 14 bases lay in between. The germline CDR1 and CDR2 sequences are SEHNR and FQNEAQ (reference sequence). This CDR3 region has 14 residues. The CDR3 DNA sequence: TGTGCCAGCAGCACCCCGGTGGGGGGCTACGAGCAGTACTTC. This sequence encodes CASSTPVGGYEQYF.

CDR3 DNA: TGTGCCTGGAGGGGGACAGTCTCCTACGAGCAGTACTTC. Protein sequence: CAWRGTVSYEQYF. The chain couples TRBV30 to TRBJ2-7; TRBD1 matches 7 bases. The CDR3 has 13 residues. Germline CDR1 and CDR2: GTSNPN and SVGIG (reference sequence). V gave up 3 bases and J gave up 0 bases; unmatched junction bases: 2. The variable domain in full, with the rest retrieved from reference TRBV30 and TRBJ2-7, is SQTIHQWPATLVQPVGSPLSLECTVEGTSNPNLYWYRQAAGRGLQLLFYSVGIGQISSEVPQNLSASRPQDRQFILSSKKLLLSDSGFYLCAWRGTVSYEQYFGPGTRLTVT.

The rearrangement links TRBV5-1 to TRBJ1-6; TRBD1 is a possible D gene (6 bases). Germline V gene lookup returns CDR1 SGHRS and CDR2 YFSETQ. The V gene lost 4 bases and the J gene lost 8 bases, with 10 bases spanning the gap. The CDR3 consists of 13 residues. CDR3 residues: CASSITGHSPLHF. CDR3 nucleotide sequence: TGCGCCAGCAGCATTACAGGGCATTCACCCCTCCACTTT.

V and J are TRBV4-2 and TRBJ1-1, with 9 bases matching TRBD1. J was trimmed by 3 bases and V by 4 bases; bases with no gene match: 15. CDR3 length equals 18 residues. CDR1 is LGHNA, CDR2 YNFKEQ, per germline. CDR3 residues: CASSPWIHRGRGDTEAFF. CDR3 nucleotides: TGTGCCAGCAGCCCCTGGATTCACAGGGGGCGCGGGGACACTGAAGCTTTCTTT.

The chain carries TRBV29-1 and TRBJ1-2; D may be TRBD1 (6 bases). V was shortened by 2 bases and J by 6 bases, with 16 bases between the two germline ends. Germline V gene sequence: CDR1 SQVTM, CDR2 ANQGSEA. This CDR3 region has 14 residues. CDR3 sequence reads: CSVELRQGSDGYTF. CDR3 in DNA: TGCAGCGTTGAATTACGGCAGGGGTCTGATGGCTACACCTTC.

The rearrangement uses TRBV5-4 and TRBJ2-3; D is unclear. CDR1 is SGHNT, CDR2 YYREEE, per germline (reference sequence). This CDR3 has 12 residues. Trimming cost V 2 bases and J 2 bases, with 3 bases left between them. The CDR3 spells CASSFHTDTQYF. The DNA of the CDR3 is TGTGCCAGCAGCTTCCACACAGATACGCAGTATTTT.

The chain employs TRBV9 and TRBJ2-3; 8 bases are a match to TRBD1. The CDR3 loop spans 15 amino acids. The trim removed 0 bases at V and 4 bases at J, leaving 4 bases unmatched. CDR1 and CDR2 from the germline V gene are SGDLS and YYNGEE. This CDR3 reads CASSVAAGGSDTQYF. CDR3 nucleotide sequence: TGTGCCAGCAGCGTAGCGGCAGGGGGCTCAGATACGCAGTATTTT. The variable domain in full, completed from reference TRBV9 and TRBJ2-3, reads DSGVTQTPKHLITATGQRVTLRCSPRSGDLSVYWYQQSLDQGLQFLIQYYNGEERAKGNILERFSAQQFPDLHSELNLSSLELGDSALYFCASSVAAGGSDTQYFGPGTRLTVL.

The gene calls are TRBV2 and TRBJ2-5, with 8 bases that match TRBD1. Germline lookup yields CDR1 SNHLY and CDR2 FYNNEI. V shed 9 bases and J 6 bases; nucleotides not matched to a gene: 12. This CDR3 contains 14 residues. The chain's CDR3 is CASTLGQGAKTQYF. In DNA form, the CDR3 reads TGTGCCAGTACCTTGGGGCAGGGGGCGAAGACCCAGTACTTC. The whole variable domain, filled in from reference TRBV2 and TRBJ2-5, reads EPEVTQTPSHQVTQMGQEVILRCVPISNHLYFYWYRQILGQKVEFLVSFYNNEISEKSEIFDDQFSVERPDGSNFTLKIRSTKLEDSAMYFCASTLGQGAKTQYFGPGTRLLVL.

The chain uses TRBV4-1 and TRBJ2-7, with 8 bases identical to TRBD2. The V gene end was trimmed by 3 bases and the J gene end by 2 bases; junction bases not matched to a gene: 12. This CDR3 comprises 17 residues. The germline V gene has CDR1 MGHRA and CDR2 YSYEKL. CDR3 amino acids: CASSHPPSGGSAYEQYF. The CDR3, as DNA: TGCGCCAGCAGCCACCCACCCAGCGGGGGTTCCGCCTACGAGCAGTACTTC.

The chain links TRBV30 to TRBJ1-2; 7 nucleotides match TRBD1. V lost 2 bases to trimming and J lost 0 bases; unmatched junction nucleotides: 18. CDR3 length: 19 residues. Germline CDR1 and CDR2: GTSNPN and SVGIG (reference sequence). In nucleotides, the CDR3 is TGTGCCTGGAGTCCTACGCCGGGACAGAGGGTTATGTCTAACTATGGCTACACCTTC. Its translation: CAWSPTPGQRVMSNYGYTF.

In nucleotides, the CDR3 is TGTGCCAGCAGTGACCCTCGACGGGGTGGCTACACCTTC. Its translation: CASSDPRRGGYTF. V is TRBV6-5 and J is TRBJ1-2; D uncertain. The V and J ends lost 5 bases and 7 bases respectively, with 14 bases between them. CDR3 length: 13 residues. CDR1 and CDR2 (germline): MNHEY, SVGAGI.

This CDR3 is CSVEDNNYGYTF. The CDR3 DNA reads TGCAGCGTTGAAGACAATAACTATGGCTACACCTTC. The chain is built from TRBV29-1 and TRBJ1-2; D uncertain. Germline values: CDR1 SQVTM, CDR2 ANQGSEA. The ends were cut back, 0 bases at V and 1 base at J, with 3 bases in the middle. The CDR3 is 12 residues long.

V is TRBV29-1 and J is TRBJ1-4, with 7 bases that match TRBD1. The ends lost 6 bases at V and 7 bases at J; junction bases unmatched: 5. The germline CDR1 and CDR2 sequences are SQVTM and ANQGSEA. This CDR3 has 12 residues. The CDR3 nucleotides are TGCAGCGTGACCAGGGGGGCTGAAAAACTGTTTTTT. Amino acids: CSVTRGAEKLFF. The whole variable domain, remainder taken from reference TRBV29-1 and TRBJ1-4, is SAVISQKPSRDICQRGTSLTIQCQVDSQVTMMFWYRQQPGQSLTLIATANQGSEATYESGFVIDKFPISRPNLTFSTLTVSNMSPEDSSIYLCSVTRGAEKLFFGSGTQLSVL.